This TCR beta chain derives from a study of T cell changes during pregnancy in multiple sclerosis. Profiled with immunoSEQ multiplex PCR; TCRdb holds only in-frame clones, not every one. Found here are around 69,000 clones, around 90% of them singletons; the top ten hold roughly 2.2%. The CDR3 has 15 residues. V was clipped by 5 bases and J by 5 bases; unmatched bases: 5. Germline CDR1 is SGHNT and CDR2 is YENEEA. The gene calls are TRBV11-3 and TRBJ2-1, with TRBD2 identical over 11 bases. Sequencing was performed on peripheral blood, taken in the second trimester of pregnancy. This clonotype was sampled from a female donor in good health, enrolled as a control in a pregnancy study. CDR3: CASSPTSGIHNEQFF. DNA of the CDR3: TGTGCCAGCAGCCCGACTAGCGGGATCCACAATGAGCAGTTCTTC.